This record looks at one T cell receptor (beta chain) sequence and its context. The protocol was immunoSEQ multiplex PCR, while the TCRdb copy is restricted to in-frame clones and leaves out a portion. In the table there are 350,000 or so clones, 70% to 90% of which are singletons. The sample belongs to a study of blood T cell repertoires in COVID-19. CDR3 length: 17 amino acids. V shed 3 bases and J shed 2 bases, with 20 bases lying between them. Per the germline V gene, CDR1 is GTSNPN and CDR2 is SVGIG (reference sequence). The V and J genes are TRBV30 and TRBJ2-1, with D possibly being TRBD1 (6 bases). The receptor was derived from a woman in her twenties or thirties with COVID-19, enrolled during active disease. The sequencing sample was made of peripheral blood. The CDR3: CAWSRYRSRQAYNEQFF. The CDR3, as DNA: TGTGCCTGGAGCCGATACCGGAGCCGACAGGCCTACAATGAGCAGTTCTTC.